Presented here are 13 T cell receptor beta chains from one specimen sequenced in a study of T cells in Graves' hyperthyroidism and ophthalmopathy. TCR beta CDR3 regions were amplified from RNA. Using the HTBI primer set, a first-round RT-PCR was run on the TCR CDR3. One entry per CDR3 protein results from TCRdb running MiXCR on the multiplex PCR reads. The table lists under 300,000 distinct CDR3 sequences, over 12% of them singletons, with 30% in the top ten. Sequenced sample: blood. The receptors here all came from a woman aged 50 to 60 with Graves' hyperthyroidism that later progressed to Graves' ophthalmopathy.

This clonotype appeared many times. V gene TRBV20-1 combines with J gene TRBJ2-7; D is uncertain. The CDR3 has 11 residues. Trimming took 4 bases from V and 6 from J, leaving 10 bases between them. CDR1 DFQATT and CDR2 SNEGSKA come from the germline V gene (reference sequence). CDR3 sequence: CSATPDGEQYF. The DNA for the CDR3 is TGCAGTGCTACCCCAGACGGCGAGCAGTACTTC.

This clonotype was recorded at least ten times. V is TRBV27 and J is TRBJ2-7; 7 bases agree with TRBD2. Losses at the gene ends were 5 bases for V and 3 bases for J; bases not matched to a gene: 4. CDR1 and CDR2 (germline): MNHEY, SMNVEV (reference sequence). This CDR3 contains 13 residues. The CDR3 is CASSRRGGYEQYF. DNA of the CDR3: TGTGCCAGCAGTCGCCGCGGGGGCTACGAGCAGTACTTC.

In this sample, this clonotype turned up many times. The chain combines TRBV11-2 with TRBJ1-2; the D gene is possibly TRBD1 (6 bases). Germline CDR1 SGHAT, CDR2 FQNNGV. The CDR3 covers 12 residues. Trimming left V 10 bases short and J 5 bases short, with 14 bases between. The CDR3 nucleotides read TGTGCCACATTACGGGGGCTGTATGGCTACACCTTC. As protein: CATLRGLYGYTF.

This clonotype was seen only a few times. A much larger clone is a single base away; this may be a read error. This rearrangement joins TRBV5-1 to TRBJ2-3; D is unresolved. The CDR3 is 15 residues long. The V end was cut by 4 bases, the J end by 6 bases, with 18 bases between. Germline V gives CDR1 SGHRS, CDR2 YFSETQ. This CDR3 reads CASSPRTTSGDTQYF. CDR3 DNA: TGCGCCAGCAGCCCCCGGACCACGAGTGGGGATACGCAGTATTTT.

This clonotype came up many times. The gene calls are TRBV28 and TRBJ2-2; weak D call: TRBD2 (5 bases). The CDR3 consists of 14 residues. Germline V lookup: CDR1 MDHEN, CDR2 SYDVKM. The V end lost 2 bases, the J end lost 7 bases, and 11 bases lay between the germline ends. The CDR3 DNA sequence: TGTGCCAGCAGTTTAGGGGAGTGGGTCGGGGAGCTGTTTTTT. It specifies CASSLGEWVGELFF.

This chain joins TRBV20-1 and TRBJ2-5; TRBD2 matches at 9 bases. With V trimmed by 1 base and J by 0 bases, 6 bases remained unmatched. Germline V CDR1 and CDR2: DFQATT, SNEGSKA (reference sequence). The CDR3 covers 16 residues. The CDR3 nucleotides are TGCAGTGCTAGAGGTCCTACTAGCGGGTACCAAGAGACCCAGTACTTC. This gives the protein CSARGPTSGYQETQYF.

This clonotype has ten or more counts. This chain connects TRBV24-1 to TRBJ2-6, with a tentative D call TRBD2 (6 bases). Germline assignment: CDR1 KGHDR and CDR2 SFDVKD. V was trimmed by 1 base and J by 4 bases, leaving 10 bases between them. The CDR3 is 16 residues long. The CDR3 coding sequence is TGTGCCACCAGTGATTTCGGCGGGGCGGGGGCCAACGTCCTGACTTTC. Translation gives CATSDFGGAGANVLTF.

This clonotype was counted only a few times. The chain couples TRBV20-1 to TRBJ1-1; 8 bases align to TRBD1. Germline CDR1 is DFQATT and CDR2 is SNEGSKA (reference sequence). The CDR3 has 13 amino acids. The V and J ends lost 7 bases and 0 bases, in that order; junction bases with no gene match: 4. CDR3 amino acids: CSGRTGMNTEAFF. CDR3 DNA sequence: TGCAGTGGTCGGACAGGGATGAACACTGAAGCTTTCTTT.

The table lists this clonotype with many counts. CDR3 coding DNA: TGTGCCAGCAGTTTAGGGATGGGTAACACTGAAGCTTTCTTT. This translates into CASSLGMGNTEAFF. The genes are TRBV27 and TRBJ1-1; D unclear. Germline V gene lookup returns CDR1 MNHEY and CDR2 SMNVEV (reference sequence). The CDR3 has 14 residues. Deletions cut 2 bases from V and 2 bases from J, with 9 bases between.

This clonotype was observed at least ten times. The chain combines TRBV7-9 with TRBJ2-1; D is undetermined. CDR1 and CDR2 from the germline V gene are SEHNR and FQNEAQ (reference sequence). CDR3 length: 16 amino acids. V shed 5 bases and J shed 2 bases, with 16 bases lying between them. CDR3 amino acids: CASSPDRTIPYNEQFF. In nucleotides, the CDR3 is TGTGCCAGCAGCCCGGACCGAACAATCCCCTACAATGAGCAGTTCTTC.

In this sample, this clonotype turned up many times. The V and J genes are TRBV2 and TRBJ2-2; 10 bases are a match to TRBD2. CDR3 length equals 16 residues. Germline CDR1 reads SNHLY; CDR2 reads FYNNEI. Germline trimming cut 8 bases from V and 5 bases from J; bases unmatched to any gene: 11. CDR3 residues: CASGDPSGSFTGELFF. The CDR3 DNA sequence: TGTGCCAGCGGGGACCCTAGCGGGAGTTTTACCGGGGAGCTGTTTTTT. Combining the CDR3 with reference TRBV2 and TRBJ2-2 gives the whole variable domain EPEVTQTPSHQVTQMGQEVILRCVPISNHLYFYWYRQILGQKVEFLVSFYNNEISEKSEIFDDQFSVERPDGSNFTLKIRSTKLEDSAMYFCASGDPSGSFTGELFFGEGSRLTVL.

This clonotype occurred a few times. The junction departs from the called germline gene at one end, perhaps through a read error. The chain couples TRBV5-1 to TRBJ2-3, with a tentative D call TRBD2 (6 bases). This CDR3 has 15 amino acids. CDR1 and CDR2 from the germline V gene are SGHRS and YFSETQ. CDR3 amino acids: CAGSPRDFRTDTQYF. CDR3 DNA: TGCGCCGGCAGCCCTCGGGACTTTCGCACAGATACGCAGTATTTT.

This clonotype was counted at least ten times. This chain uses TRBV15 with TRBJ2-7, with 11 bases lining up with TRBD1. The CDR3 length is 14 residues. Germline V gene data show CDR1 as LNHNV and CDR2 as YYDKDF (reference sequence). V shed 7 bases and J 7 bases; nucleotides not matched to a gene: 9. Here the CDR3 DNA reads TGTGCCACCACCCGGGACAGGGGGGCCAAGGAGCAGTACTTC. As protein: CATTRDRGAKEQYF.